This TCR beta chain is drawn from a study of cytotoxic CD8 clonotypes in ibrutinib-treated CLL. In its sample, this clone ranks as large. Sequencing was performed with immunoSEQ multiplex PCR; in TCRdb, only in-frame clones are kept and a portion is missing. The sample holds more than 15,000 clones, 80% to 85% seen once. Sample: PBMCs, taken before ibrutinib treatment. The receptor's source is a human donor with chronic lymphocytic leukemia.

The CDR3 loop is CASRIPGTATEAFF. CDR3 sequence (DNA): TGTGCCAGTAGGATCCCTGGGACCGCCACTGAAGCTTTCTTT. The chain couples TRBV19 to TRBJ1-1; D perhaps matches TRBD1 (5 bases). Per the germline V gene, CDR1 is LNHDA and CDR2 is SQIVND (reference sequence). V shed 6 bases and J shed 4 bases, with 15 bases lying between them. This CDR3 contains 14 residues.